This T cell receptor beta chain emerged from a study of long-term antiretroviral therapy in people with HIV. Study-wide results and caveats: Compared with controls, HIV repertoires showed narrower CDR3 length ranges. Despite increasing after ART, diversity remained lower than that of transplant donor controls. Across all time points, the repertoire was dominated by clones that expanded before ART.

On this clone: Its cognate antigen is unknown.

The CDR3 sequence is 14 residues long. The J segment lost 10 bases and the V segment lost 5 bases, leaving 11 bases of the junction unmatched. Germline-derived CDR1 and CDR2 are MDHEN and SYDVKM. The assay, immunoSEQ v3.0, was run at survey level. The study targeted 40,000-50,000 T-cell genomes per sample in sequencing. The table came from immunoSEQ multiplex PCR; TCRdb's copy has only in-frame clones and leaves some out. Among 25,000 to 35,000 clones listed, 75% to 90% were seen once. The origin of this receptor is a man aged 25 to 40 with HIV. This material consisted of unsorted PBMCs, taken 2.7 to 2.9 years after starting antiretroviral therapy. The chain uses TRBV28 and TRBJ2-1, with 7 bases lining up with TRBD2. CDR3 sequence reads: CASSPSGVLFEQFF. Here the CDR3 DNA reads TGTGCCAGCAGTCCAAGCGGGGTCCTTTTCGAGCAGTTCTTC.